Following are 9 T cell receptor beta chains from one sample sequenced in a study of early stage breast cancer tumors (dated by TCRdb to between 2016 and 2019). Libraries were prepared through the immunoSEQ multiplex PCR assay. Sourced from immuneACCESS, this table was stored by TCRdb with only in-frame sequences that have V and J called. A share of the clones is absent; for the studies checked, an unresolved V gene accounts for under half, and the remainder has no known explanation. Across this sample there are around 78,000 clones, with approximately 79% seen only once. The ten largest clonotypes hold 3.5% of the sample. The sequencing input was blood. These receptors came from a person aged 55 to 75 with breast cancer.

This chain joins TRBV10-3 and TRBJ2-1; 10 bases align to TRBD1. CDR3 length equals 14 residues. Looked up from germline, CDR1 is ENHRY and CDR2 is SYGVKD. After removal of 4 bases from V and 5 bases from J, the junction contained 2 bases not matched to a gene. CDR3 nucleotides: TGTGCCATCAGTGGGGGACAGGGGCACAATGAGCAGTTCTTC. Translation: CAISGGQGHNEQFF.

The V and J genes are TRBV6-5 and TRBJ1-5, with 11 positions matching TRBD1. CDR3 length: 15 residues. Germline CDR1 MNHEY, CDR2 SVGAGI. With V trimmed by 6 bases and J by 7 bases, 8 bases remained unmatched. Here the CDR3 reads CASSLGQGARQPQHF. Here the CDR3 DNA reads TGTGCCAGCAGCCTCGGACAGGGGGCAAGGCAGCCCCAGCATTTT.

This clone was found a few times. The chain couples TRBV4-1 to TRBJ1-5; possibly TRBD1 for D (6 bases). Germline V gene lookup returns CDR1 MGHRA and CDR2 YSYEKL. The CDR3 runs 15 residues. V lost 0 bases and J lost 6, with 12 bases in between. DNA of the CDR3: TGCGCCAGCAGCCAAGATGGGGGCGCGGGTCAGCCCCAGCATTTT. Amino acid sequence: CASSQDGGAGQPQHF.

This clone was seen a single time. This chain links TRBV6-1 with TRBJ1-2, with D uncertain. From germline, CDR1 is MNHNS and CDR2 SASEGT. V gave up 2 bases and J gave up 4 bases, with 14 bases separating them. This CDR3 has 15 amino acids. Here the CDR3 DNA reads TGTGCCAGCAGTGAAAGGAGTTCGGTATCCTATGGCTACACCTTC. It specifies CASSERSSVSYGYTF.

This chain connects TRBV19 to TRBJ2-4; 7 positions agree with TRBD2. CDR3 length equals 14 residues. CDR1 and CDR2 (germline): LNHDA, SQIVND (reference sequence). V lost 4 bases and J lost 8; bases outside the gene matches: 8. The CDR3 loop is CASSSGGGRDIQYF. CDR3 nucleotides: TGTGCCAGTAGTAGTGGGGGGGGACGGGACATTCAGTACTTC.

Only one count was recorded for this clone. The genes are TRBV7-9 and TRBJ2-2, with unresolved D. Trimming took 1 base from V and 5 from J, leaving 8 bases between them. Germline CDR1 and CDR2: SEHNR and FQNEAQ (reference sequence). This CDR3 is 14 amino acids long. CDR3 nucleotides: TGTGCCAGCAGCTTAGATCTATCGACCGGGGAGCTGTTTTTT. The encoded protein is CASSLDLSTGELFF.

The rearrangement links TRBV5-1 to TRBJ2-5; 7 positions agree with TRBD1. CDR1 and CDR2 (germline): SGHRS, YFSETQ. J was trimmed by 4 bases and V by 1 base; bases with no gene match: 7. CDR3 length equals 15 residues. The CDR3: CASSLRPTGIETQYF. In DNA form, the CDR3 reads TGCGCCAGCAGCTTGCGGCCGACAGGGATAGAGACCCAGTACTTC.

The chain recombines TRBV28 with TRBJ2-1; D possibly matches TRBD1 or TRBD2 (5 bases each). CDR1 and CDR2 (germline): MDHEN, SYDVKM. Trimming removed 4 bases at V and 6 bases at J, with 16 bases between. This CDR3 spans 15 amino acids. CDR3 in DNA: TGTGCCAGCAGTTCCCCAGGGTCTGGGGGCAATGAGCAGTTCTTC. It yields the protein CASSSPGSGGNEQFF.

This clone was seen once. The CDR3 loop is CATSRDGALGRVSNTEAFF. CDR3 in DNA: TGTGCCACCAGCAGAGATGGGGCCCTTGGGAGGGTTTCGAACACTGAAGCTTTCTTT. V and J are TRBV15 and TRBJ1-1; the D gene is possibly TRBD1 (5 bases). The CDR3 loop spans 19 amino acids. Looked up from germline, CDR1 is LNHNV and CDR2 is YYDKDF (reference sequence). The ends were cut back, 0 bases at V and 1 base at J, with 21 bases in the middle.